A selection of T cell receptor beta chains follows, all from one sample in a study of blood T cell repertoires in COVID-19. TCRdb's copy holds only in-frame clones and misses some; the assay was immunoSEQ multiplex PCR. Of about 520,000 clones listed, approximately 83% were seen once; the top ten hold roughly 3.1%. Sequencing was carried out using peripheral blood. The origin of the receptors is a human donor in a cohort sampled during active COVID-19. CDR3s include the opening cysteine and the closing phenylalanine or tryptophan.

>TRBJ1-1|TRBV7-9
CASRGTPGQQNTEAFF
>TRBJ1-2|TRBV15
CATSREVRANYGYTF
>TRBJ2-2|TRBV28
CASSPPNRANTGELFF
>TRBJ1-2|TRBV2
CASSEAQAETYGYTF
>TRBJ2-7|TRBV7-9
CASSLASGGPYEQYF
>TRBJ2-1|TRBV5-1
CASSPSGRATYNEQFF
>TRBJ2-2|TRBV7-2
CASSLATDTGELFF
>TRBJ1-2|TRBV11-3
CASSHNRGYGYTF
>TRBJ2-7|TRBV7-9
CASSRTGYEQYF
>TRBJ2-2|TRBV30
CAWSPPGNTGELFF
>TRBJ1-3|TRBV7-2
CASSLIRGALPGNTIYF
>TRBJ1-1|TRBV3-1/TRBV3-2
CASSGRRREAFF
>TRBJ2-1|TRBV3-1/TRBV3-2
CASSQGTGFSYNEQFF
>TRBJ1-1|TRBV10-3
CAISESRQGQNTEAFF
>TRBJ2-3|TRBV19
CASSGRLAGGIDTQYF
>TRBJ2-1|TRBV15
CATSSRLAGNYNEQFF
>TRBJ2-5|TRBV29-1
CSVDFTRGQETQYF
>TRBJ1-1|TRBV14
CASSQDRDSLADNTEAFF
>TRBJ2-3|TRBV2
CASSEGADTQYF
>TRBJ2-7|TRBV7-2
CASSLVKDREYEQYF
>TRBJ2-1|TRBV10-3
CAISDTSASYNEQFF
>TRBJ2-3|TRBV10-1
CASSEVVDTQYF
>TRBJ1-6|TRBV9
CASSVGGQGDSPLHF
>TRBJ2-7|TRBV2
CASSDWDSNSYEQYF
>TRBJ2-3|TRBV19
CASSIGSGSGDTQYF
>TRBJ1-1|TRBV6-5
CASSPTGYTEAFF
>TRBJ1-2|TRBV28
CASSLTSEGRFYGYTF
>TRBJ1-2|TRBV19
CASTGQGSRGYTF
>TRBJ2-2|TRBV30
CAWAGTDITGELFF
>TRBJ2-7|TRBV10-1
CASSPGTGAGVAAYEQYF
>TRBJ1-5|TRBV7-9
CASGDRENQPQHF
>TRBJ1-2|TRBV2
CASSDITGASDGYTF
>TRBJ1-2|TRBV30
CAWSVQQGPYGYTF
>TRBJ1-3|TRBV10-2
CASSPQGSGNTIYF
>TRBJ2-1|TRBV24-1
CATARESEQFF
>TRBJ1-1|TRBV6-4
CASRGLYGTEAFF
>TRBJ2-7|TRBV11-3
CASSLGTGVFNEQYF
>TRBJ1-6|TRBV4-1
CASSQGTHSPLHF
>TRBJ1-1|TRBV19
CASSTGKNTEAFF
>TRBJ2-7|TRBV7-2
CASSHPTGLTSYEQYF
>TRBJ1-6|TRBV7-8
CASSYRGTTYSPLHF
>TRBJ2-2|TRBV30
CACRSGPAHTGELFF
>TRBJ2-5|TRBV4-1
CASSQDRDRGRRQETQYF
>TRBJ1-2|TRBV2
CASSGQGANYGYTF
>TRBJ2-2|TRBV7-3
CASSLGLASNTGELFF
>TRBJ1-6|TRBV12-3/TRBV12-4
CASSLAQNSPLHF
>TRBJ2-2|TRBV7-6
CASSLAGSYTGELFF
>TRBJ2-3|TRBV2
CASSERLAGATDTQYF
>TRBJ1-2|TRBV3-1/TRBV3-2
CASSPGQGNYGYTF
>TRBJ2-7|TRBV4-3
CASSHLTSGTYEQYF
>TRBJ1-2|TRBV15
CATSRILTSNYGYTF
>TRBJ2-2|TRBV5-4
CASSLAGLDAGELFF
>TRBJ1-2|TRBV24-1
CATSQAANYGYTF